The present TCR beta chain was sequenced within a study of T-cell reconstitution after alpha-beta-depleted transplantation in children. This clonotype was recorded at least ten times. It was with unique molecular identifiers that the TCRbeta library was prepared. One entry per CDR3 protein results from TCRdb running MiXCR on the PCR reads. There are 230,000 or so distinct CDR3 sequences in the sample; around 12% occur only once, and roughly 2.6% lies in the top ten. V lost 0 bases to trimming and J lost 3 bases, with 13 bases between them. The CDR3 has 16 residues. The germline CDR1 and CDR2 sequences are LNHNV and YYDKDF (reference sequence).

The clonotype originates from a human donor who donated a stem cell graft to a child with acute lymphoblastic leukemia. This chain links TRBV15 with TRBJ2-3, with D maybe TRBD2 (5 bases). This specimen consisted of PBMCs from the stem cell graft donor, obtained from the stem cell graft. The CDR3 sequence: CATSREAGEGTDTQYF. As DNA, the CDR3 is TGTGCCACCAGCAGAGAGGCCGGAGAGGGAACAGATACGCAGTATTTT.